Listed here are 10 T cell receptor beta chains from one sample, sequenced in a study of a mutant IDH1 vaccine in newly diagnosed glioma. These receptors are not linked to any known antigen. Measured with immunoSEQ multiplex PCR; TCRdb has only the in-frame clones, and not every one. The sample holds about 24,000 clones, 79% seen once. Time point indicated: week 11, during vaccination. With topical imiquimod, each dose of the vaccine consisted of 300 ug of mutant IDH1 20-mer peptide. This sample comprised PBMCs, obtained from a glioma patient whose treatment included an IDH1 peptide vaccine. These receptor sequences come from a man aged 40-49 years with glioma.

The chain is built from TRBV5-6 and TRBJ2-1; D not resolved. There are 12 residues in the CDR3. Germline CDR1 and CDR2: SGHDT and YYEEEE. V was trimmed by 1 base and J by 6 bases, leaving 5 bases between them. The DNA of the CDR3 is TGTGCCAGCAGCTTGACAGTCAATGAGCAGTTCTTC. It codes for CASSLTVNEQFF.

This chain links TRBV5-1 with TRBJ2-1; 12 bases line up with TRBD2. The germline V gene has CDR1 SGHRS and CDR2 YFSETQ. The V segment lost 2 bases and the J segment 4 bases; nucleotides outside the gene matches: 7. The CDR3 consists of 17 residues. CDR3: CASSFFGGTSGYNEQFF. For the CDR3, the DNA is TGCGCCAGCAGCTTTTTCGGCGGGACTAGCGGGTACAATGAGCAGTTCTTC.

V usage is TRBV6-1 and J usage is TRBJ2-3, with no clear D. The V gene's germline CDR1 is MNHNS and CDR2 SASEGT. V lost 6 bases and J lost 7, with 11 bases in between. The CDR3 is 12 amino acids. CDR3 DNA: TGTGCCAGCAGGGCCCCACATCATACGCAGTATTTT. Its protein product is CASRAPHHTQYF.

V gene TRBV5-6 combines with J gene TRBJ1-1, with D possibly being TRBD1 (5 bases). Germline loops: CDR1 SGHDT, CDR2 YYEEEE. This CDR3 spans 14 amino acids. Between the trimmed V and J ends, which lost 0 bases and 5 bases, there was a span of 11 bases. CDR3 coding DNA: TGTGCCAGCAGCTTGGGGCAGGGAGAAACTGAAGCTTTCTTT. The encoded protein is CASSLGQGETEAFF.

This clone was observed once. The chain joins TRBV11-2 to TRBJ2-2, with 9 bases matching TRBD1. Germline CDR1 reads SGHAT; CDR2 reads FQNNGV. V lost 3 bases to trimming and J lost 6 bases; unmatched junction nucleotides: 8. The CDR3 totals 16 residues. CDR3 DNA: TGTGCCAGCAGCTTCTTCCGGGACAGGGTTTCCGGGGAGCTGTTTTTT. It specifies CASSFFRDRVSGELFF.

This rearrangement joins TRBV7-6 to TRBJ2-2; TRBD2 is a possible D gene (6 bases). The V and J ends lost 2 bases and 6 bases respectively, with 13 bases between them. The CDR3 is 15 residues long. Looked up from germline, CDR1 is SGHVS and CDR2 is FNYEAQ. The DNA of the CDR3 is TGTGCCAGCAGCTTAAGGAGGGGTAGGGCCGGGGAGCTGTTTTTT. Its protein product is CASSLRRGRAGELFF.

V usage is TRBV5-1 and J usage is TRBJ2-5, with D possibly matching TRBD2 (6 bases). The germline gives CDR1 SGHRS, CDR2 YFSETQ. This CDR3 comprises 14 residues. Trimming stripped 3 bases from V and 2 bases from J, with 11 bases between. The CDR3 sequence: CASSSGLPQETQYF. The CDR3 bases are TGCGCCAGCAGCTCGGGACTGCCTCAAGAGACCCAGTACTTC.

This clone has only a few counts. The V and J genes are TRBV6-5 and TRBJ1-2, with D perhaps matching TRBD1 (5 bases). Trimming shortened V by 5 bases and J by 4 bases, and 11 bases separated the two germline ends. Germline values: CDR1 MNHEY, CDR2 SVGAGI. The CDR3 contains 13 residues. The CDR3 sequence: CASSLRGVYGYTF. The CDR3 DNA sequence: TGTGCCAGCAGTCTCCGGGGCGTCTATGGCTACACCTTC.

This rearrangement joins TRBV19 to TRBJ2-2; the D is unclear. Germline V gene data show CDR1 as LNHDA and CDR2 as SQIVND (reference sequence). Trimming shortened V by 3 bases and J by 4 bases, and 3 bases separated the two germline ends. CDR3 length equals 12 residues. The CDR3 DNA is TGTGCCAGTAGTATCTCCACCGGGGAGCTGTTTTTT. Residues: CASSISTGELFF.

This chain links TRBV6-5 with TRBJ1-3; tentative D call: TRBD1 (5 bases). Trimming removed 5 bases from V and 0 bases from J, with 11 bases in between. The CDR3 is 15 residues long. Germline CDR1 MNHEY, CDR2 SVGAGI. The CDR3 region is CASSLQGFSGNTIYF. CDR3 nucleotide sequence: TGTGCCAGCAGTCTTCAGGGCTTCTCTGGAAACACCATATATTTT.